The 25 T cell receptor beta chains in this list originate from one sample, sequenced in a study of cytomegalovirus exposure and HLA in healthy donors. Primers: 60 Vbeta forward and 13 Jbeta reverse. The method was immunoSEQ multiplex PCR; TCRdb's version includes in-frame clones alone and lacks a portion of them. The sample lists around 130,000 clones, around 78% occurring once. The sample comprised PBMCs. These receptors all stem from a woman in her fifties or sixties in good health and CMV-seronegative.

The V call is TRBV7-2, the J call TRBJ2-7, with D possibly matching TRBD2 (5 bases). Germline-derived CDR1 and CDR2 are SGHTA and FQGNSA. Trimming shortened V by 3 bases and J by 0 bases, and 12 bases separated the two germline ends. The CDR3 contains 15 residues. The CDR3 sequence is CASSFDSAGSYEQYF. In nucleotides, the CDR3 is TGTGCCAGCAGCTTTGATTCGGCGGGCTCCTACGAGCAGTACTTC.

CDR3 in DNA: TGTGCCAGCACCTTGGGGACTAACGGATACAATGAGCAGTTCTTC. Translated: CASTLGTNGYNEQFF. The V call is TRBV27, the J call TRBJ2-1, with 7 bases matching TRBD2. The ends lost 7 bases at V and 4 bases at J; junction bases unmatched: 10. The CDR3 has 15 amino acids. Germline V gene data show CDR1 as MNHEY and CDR2 as SMNVEV (reference sequence).

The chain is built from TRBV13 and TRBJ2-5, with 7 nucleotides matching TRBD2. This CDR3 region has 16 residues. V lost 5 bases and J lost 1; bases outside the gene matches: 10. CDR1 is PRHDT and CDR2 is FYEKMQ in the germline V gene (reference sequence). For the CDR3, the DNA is TGTGCCAGCAGCCCCTCCTTCGGCGGGGGCCAAGAGACCCAGTACTTC. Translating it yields CASSPSFGGGQETQYF.

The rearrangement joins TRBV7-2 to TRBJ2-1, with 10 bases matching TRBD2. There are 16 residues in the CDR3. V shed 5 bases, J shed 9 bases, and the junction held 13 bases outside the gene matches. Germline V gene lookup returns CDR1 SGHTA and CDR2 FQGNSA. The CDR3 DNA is TGTGCCAGCAGCGCCGATCTAGCGGGAGTGATCACTGAGCAGTTCTTC. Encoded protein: CASSADLAGVITEQFF.

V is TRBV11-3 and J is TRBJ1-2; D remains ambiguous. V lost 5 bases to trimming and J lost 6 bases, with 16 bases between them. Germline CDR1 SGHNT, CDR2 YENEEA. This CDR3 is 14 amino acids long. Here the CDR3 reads CASSPGPPGDGYTF. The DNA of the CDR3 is TGTGCCAGCAGCCCGGGCCCCCCCGGGGATGGCTACACCTTC.

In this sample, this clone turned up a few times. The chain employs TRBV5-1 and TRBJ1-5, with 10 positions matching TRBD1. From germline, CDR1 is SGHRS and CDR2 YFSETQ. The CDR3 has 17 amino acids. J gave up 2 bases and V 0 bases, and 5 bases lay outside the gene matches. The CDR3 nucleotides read TGCGCCAGCAGCTTGGGGGTGACAGGGGGCGGCAATCAGCCCCAGCATTTT. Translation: CASSLGVTGGGNQPQHF.

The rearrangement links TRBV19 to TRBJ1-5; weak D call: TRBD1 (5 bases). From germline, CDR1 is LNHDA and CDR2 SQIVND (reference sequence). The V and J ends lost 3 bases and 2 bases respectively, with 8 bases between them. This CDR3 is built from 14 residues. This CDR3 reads CASSIPTGNQPQHF. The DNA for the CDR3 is TGTGCCAGTAGTATCCCGACAGGCAATCAGCCCCAGCATTTT.

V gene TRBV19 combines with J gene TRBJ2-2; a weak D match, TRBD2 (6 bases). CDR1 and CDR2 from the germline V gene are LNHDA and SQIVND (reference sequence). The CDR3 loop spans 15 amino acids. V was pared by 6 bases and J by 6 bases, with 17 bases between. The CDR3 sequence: CASRDLGGRAGELFF. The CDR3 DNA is TGTGCCAGTAGGGACCTCGGGGGTCGGGCCGGGGAGCTGTTTTTT.

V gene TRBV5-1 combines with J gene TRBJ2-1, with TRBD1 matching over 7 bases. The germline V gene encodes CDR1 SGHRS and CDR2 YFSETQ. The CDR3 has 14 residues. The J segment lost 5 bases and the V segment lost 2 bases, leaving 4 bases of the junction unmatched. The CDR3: CASSFGDRDNEQFF. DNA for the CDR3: TGCGCCAGCAGCTTCGGGGACAGAGACAATGAGCAGTTCTTC.

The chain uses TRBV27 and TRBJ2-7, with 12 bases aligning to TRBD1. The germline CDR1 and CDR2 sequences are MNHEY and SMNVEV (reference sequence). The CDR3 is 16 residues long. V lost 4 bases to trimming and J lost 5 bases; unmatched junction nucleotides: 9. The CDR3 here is CASSSGLGTGGNEQYF. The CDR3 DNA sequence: TGTGCCAGCAGTTCCGGGCTGGGGACAGGGGGCAACGAGCAGTACTTC.

The CDR3 coding sequence is TGTGCCAGCAGGGAAGCGGGAGGCCCCACCGAGCAGTACGTC. Protein: CASREAGGPTEQYV. The chain links TRBV6-1 to TRBJ2-7; 9 bases line up with TRBD2. The germline CDR1 and CDR2 sequences are MNHNS and SASEGT. The CDR3 loop spans 14 amino acids.

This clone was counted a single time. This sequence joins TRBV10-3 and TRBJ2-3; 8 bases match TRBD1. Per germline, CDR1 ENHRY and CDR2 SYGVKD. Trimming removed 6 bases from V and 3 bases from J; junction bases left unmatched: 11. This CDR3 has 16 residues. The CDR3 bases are TGTGCCATCAGCCTCGACAGGGGTGAGACGACAGATACGCAGTATTTT. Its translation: CAISLDRGETTDTQYF.

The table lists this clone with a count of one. The CDR3 loop is CASSEVGGRNQPQHF. In DNA, the CDR3 is TGTGCCAGTAGTGAGGTGGGGGGACGCAATCAGCCCCAGCATTTT. This chain connects TRBV19 to TRBJ1-5, with D tentatively TRBD1 (5 bases). Looked up from germline, CDR1 is LNHDA and CDR2 is SQIVND (reference sequence). Trimming pared 5 bases from V and 2 bases from J, leaving 13 bases between. CDR3 size: 15 residues.

CDR3 region: CSVGFGQGINYGYTF. The DNA for the CDR3 is TGCAGCGTTGGGTTCGGACAGGGGATCAACTATGGCTACACCTTC. The rearrangement uses TRBV29-1 and TRBJ1-2; 9 bases are a match to TRBD1. The CDR3 is 15 residues long. The ends lost 4 bases at V and 2 bases at J; junction bases unmatched: 8. Germline V gene data show CDR1 as SQVTM and CDR2 as ANQGSEA.

The DNA for the CDR3 is TGCAGCGTTGGGAGGAAAGGGACTAGCGGGACCCGGTCAAAGACCCAGTACTTC. Translation gives CSVGRKGTSGTRSKTQYF. The J gene is TRBJ2-5, the V gene TRBV29-1; TRBD2 agrees at 13 bases. The germline gives CDR1 SQVTM, CDR2 ANQGSEA. The J segment lost 6 bases and the V segment lost 4 bases, leaving 17 bases of the junction unmatched. The length of the CDR3 is 18 residues.

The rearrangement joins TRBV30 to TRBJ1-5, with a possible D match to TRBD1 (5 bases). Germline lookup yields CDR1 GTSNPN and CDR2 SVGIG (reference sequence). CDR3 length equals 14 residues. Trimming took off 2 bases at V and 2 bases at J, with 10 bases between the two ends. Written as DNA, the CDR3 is TGTGCCTGGAGTTCAGGGTTGGGCAATCAGCCCCAGCATTTT. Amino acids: CAWSSGLGNQPQHF.

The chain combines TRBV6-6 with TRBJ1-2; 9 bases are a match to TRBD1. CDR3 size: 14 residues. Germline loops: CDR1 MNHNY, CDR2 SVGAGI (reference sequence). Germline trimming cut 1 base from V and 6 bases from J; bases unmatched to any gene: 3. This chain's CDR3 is CASSYFRDRDGYTF. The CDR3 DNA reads TGTGCCAGCAGTTACTTCCGGGACAGGGATGGCTACACCTTC.

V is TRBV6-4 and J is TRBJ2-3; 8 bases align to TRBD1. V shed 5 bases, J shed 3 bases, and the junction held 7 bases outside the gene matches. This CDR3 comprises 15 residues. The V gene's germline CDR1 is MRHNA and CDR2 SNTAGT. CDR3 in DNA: TGTGCCAGCAGTTTAACAGGGGGGACGACAGATACGCAGTATTTT. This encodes CASSLTGGTTDTQYF.

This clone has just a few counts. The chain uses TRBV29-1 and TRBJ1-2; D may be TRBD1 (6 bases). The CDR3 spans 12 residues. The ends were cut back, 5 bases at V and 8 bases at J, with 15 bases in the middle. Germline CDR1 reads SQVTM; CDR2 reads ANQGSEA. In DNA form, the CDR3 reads TGCAGCGTTCCGTCACAGGGCGGGGGCTACACCTTC. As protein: CSVPSQGGGYTF. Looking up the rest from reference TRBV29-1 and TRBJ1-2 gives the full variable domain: SAVISQKPSRDICQRGTSLTIQCQVDSQVTMMFWYRQQPGQSLTLIATANQGSEATYESGFVIDKFPISRPNLTFSTLTVSNMSPEDSSIYLCSVPSQGGGYTFGSGTRLTVV.

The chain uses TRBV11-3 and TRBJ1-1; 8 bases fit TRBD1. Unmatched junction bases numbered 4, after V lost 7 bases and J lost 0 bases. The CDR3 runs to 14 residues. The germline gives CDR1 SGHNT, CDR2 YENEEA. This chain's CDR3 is CASTPGGVNTEAFF. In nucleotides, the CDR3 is TGTGCCAGCACCCCAGGGGGCGTGAACACTGAAGCTTTCTTT.

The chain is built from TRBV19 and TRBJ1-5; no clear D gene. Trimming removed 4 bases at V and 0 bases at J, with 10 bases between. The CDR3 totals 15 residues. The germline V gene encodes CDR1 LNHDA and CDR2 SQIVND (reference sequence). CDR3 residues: CASSSFQYSNQPQHF. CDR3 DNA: TGTGCCAGTAGTAGCTTCCAGTATAGCAATCAGCCCCAGCATTTT. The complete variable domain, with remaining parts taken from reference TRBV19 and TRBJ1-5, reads DGGITQSPKYLFRKEGQNVTLSCEQNLNHDAMYWYRQDPGQGLRLIYYSQIVNDFQKGDIAEGYSVSREKKESFPLTVTSAQKNPTAFYLCASSSFQYSNQPQHFGDGTRLSIL.

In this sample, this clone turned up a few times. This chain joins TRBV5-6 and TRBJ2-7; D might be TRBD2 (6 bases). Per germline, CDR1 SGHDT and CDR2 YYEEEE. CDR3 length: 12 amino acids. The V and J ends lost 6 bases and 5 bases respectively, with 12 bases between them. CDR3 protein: CASTRGEDEQYF. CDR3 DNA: TGTGCCAGCACCCGCGGGGAGGACGAGCAGTACTTC.

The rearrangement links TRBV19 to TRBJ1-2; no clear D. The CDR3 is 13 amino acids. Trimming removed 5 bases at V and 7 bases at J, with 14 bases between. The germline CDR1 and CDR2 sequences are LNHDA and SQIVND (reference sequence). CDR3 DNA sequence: TGTGCCAGTAGTGACCGAGCGGTTGGTGGCTACACCTTC. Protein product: CASSDRAVGGYTF.

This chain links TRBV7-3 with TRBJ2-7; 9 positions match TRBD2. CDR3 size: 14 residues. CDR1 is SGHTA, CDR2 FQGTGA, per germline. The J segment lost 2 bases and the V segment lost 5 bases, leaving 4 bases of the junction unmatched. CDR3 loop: CASSETSGPYEQYF. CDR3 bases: TGTGCCAGCAGCGAGACTAGCGGCCCCTACGAGCAGTACTTC.

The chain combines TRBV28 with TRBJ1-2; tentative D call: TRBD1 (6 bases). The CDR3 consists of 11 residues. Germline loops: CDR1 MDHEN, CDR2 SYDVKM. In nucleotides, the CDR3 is TGTGCGGGGGGGGGCAACTATGGCTACACCTTC. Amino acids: CAGGGNYGYTF.